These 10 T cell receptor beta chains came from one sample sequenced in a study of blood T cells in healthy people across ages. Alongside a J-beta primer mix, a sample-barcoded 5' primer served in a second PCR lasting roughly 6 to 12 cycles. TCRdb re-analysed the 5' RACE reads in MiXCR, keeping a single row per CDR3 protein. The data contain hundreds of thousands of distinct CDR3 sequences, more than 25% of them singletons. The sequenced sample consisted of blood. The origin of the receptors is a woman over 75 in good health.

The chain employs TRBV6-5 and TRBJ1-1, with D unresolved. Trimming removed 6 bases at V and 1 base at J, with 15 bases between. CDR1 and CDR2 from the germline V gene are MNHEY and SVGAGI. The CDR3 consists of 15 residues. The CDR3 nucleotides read TGTGCCAGCAGGACCTACGAAAGGCGGAACACTGAAGCTTTCTTT. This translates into CASRTYERRNTEAFF.

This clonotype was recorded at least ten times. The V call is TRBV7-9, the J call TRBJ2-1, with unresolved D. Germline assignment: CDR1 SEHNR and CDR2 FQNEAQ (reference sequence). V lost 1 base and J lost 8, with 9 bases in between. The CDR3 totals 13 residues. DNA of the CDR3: TGTGCCAGCAGCTTAGGACCCGGTTATGAGCAGTTCTTC. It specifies CASSLGPGYEQFF. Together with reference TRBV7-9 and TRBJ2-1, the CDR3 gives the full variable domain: DTGVSQNPRHKITKRGQNVTFRCDPISEHNRLYWYRQTLGQGPEFLTYFQNEAQLEKSRLLSDRFSAERPKGSFSTLEIQRTEQGDSAMYLCASSLGPGYEQFFGPGTRLTVL.

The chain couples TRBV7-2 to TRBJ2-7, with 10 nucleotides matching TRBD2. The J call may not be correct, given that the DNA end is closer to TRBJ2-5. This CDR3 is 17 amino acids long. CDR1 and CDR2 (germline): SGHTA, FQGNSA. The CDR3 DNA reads TGTGCCAGCAGCTTTCAGCTCCGGAGCGGGGGGGCGAAGACCCAGTACTTC. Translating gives CASSFQLRSGGAKTQYF.

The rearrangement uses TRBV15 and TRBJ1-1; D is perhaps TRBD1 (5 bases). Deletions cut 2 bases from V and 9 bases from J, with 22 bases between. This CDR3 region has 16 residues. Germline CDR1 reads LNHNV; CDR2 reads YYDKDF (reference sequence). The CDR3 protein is CATSRHKVGTDFKAFF. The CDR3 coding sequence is TGTGCCACCAGCAGACATAAAGTCGGGACGGACTTTAAAGCTTTCTTT.

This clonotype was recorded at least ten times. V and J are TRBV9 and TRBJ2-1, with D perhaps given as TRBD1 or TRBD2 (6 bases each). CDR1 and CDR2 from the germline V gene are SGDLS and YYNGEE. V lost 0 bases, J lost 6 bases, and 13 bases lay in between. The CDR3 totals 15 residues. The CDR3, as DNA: TGTGCCAGCAGCGTAGGAGGGGGGCAGGTCAATGAGCAGTTCTTC. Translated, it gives CASSVGGGQVNEQFF.

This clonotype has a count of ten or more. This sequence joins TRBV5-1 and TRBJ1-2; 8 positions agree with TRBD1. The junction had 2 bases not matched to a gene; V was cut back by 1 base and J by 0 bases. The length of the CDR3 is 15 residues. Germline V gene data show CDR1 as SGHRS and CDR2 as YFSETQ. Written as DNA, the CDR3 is TGCGCCAGCAGCTTGCTGACAGGGGCTAACTATGGCTACACCTTC. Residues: CASSLLTGANYGYTF.

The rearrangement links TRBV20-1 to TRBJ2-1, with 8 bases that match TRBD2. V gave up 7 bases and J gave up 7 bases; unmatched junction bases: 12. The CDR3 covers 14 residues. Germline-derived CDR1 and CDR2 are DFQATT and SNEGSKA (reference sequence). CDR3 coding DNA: TGCAGTGTAACGGGAGGGTCCGGACCTAATGAGCAGTTCTTC. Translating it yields CSVTGGSGPNEQFF.

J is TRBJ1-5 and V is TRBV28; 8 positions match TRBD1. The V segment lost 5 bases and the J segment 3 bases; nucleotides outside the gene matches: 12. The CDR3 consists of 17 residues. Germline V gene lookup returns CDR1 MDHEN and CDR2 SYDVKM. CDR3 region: CASSTSPDRGYNQPQHF. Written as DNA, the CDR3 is TGTGCCAGCAGTACCTCTCCCGACAGGGGATACAATCAGCCCCAGCATTTT.

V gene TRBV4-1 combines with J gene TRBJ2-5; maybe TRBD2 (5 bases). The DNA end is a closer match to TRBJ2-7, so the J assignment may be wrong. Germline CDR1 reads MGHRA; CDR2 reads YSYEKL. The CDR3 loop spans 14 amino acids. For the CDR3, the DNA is TGCGCCAGCAGCCAAGTTTGGACTCACTACGAGCAGTACTTC. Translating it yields CASSQVWTHYEQYF.

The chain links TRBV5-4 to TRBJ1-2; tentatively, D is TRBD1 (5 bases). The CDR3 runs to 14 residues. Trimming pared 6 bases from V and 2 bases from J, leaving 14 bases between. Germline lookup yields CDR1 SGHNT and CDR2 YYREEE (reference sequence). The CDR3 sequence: CASTTGTANYGYTF. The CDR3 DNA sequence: TGTGCCAGCACTACCGGGACGGCCAACTATGGCTACACCTTC.